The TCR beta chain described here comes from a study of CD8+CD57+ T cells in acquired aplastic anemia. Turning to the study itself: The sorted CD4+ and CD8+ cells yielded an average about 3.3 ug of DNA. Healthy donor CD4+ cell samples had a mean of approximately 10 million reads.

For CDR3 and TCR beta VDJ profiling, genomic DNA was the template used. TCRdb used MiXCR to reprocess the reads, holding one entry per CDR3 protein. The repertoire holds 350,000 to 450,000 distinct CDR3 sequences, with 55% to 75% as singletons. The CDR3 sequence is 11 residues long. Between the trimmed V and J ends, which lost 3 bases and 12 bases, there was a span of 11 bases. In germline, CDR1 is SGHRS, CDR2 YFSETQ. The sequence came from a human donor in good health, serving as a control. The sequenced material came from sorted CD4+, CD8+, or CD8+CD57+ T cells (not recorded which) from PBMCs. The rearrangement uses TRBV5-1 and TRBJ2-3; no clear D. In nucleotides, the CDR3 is TGCGCCAGCAGCTCATCAGCCTACCAGTATTTT. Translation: CASSSSAYQYF.